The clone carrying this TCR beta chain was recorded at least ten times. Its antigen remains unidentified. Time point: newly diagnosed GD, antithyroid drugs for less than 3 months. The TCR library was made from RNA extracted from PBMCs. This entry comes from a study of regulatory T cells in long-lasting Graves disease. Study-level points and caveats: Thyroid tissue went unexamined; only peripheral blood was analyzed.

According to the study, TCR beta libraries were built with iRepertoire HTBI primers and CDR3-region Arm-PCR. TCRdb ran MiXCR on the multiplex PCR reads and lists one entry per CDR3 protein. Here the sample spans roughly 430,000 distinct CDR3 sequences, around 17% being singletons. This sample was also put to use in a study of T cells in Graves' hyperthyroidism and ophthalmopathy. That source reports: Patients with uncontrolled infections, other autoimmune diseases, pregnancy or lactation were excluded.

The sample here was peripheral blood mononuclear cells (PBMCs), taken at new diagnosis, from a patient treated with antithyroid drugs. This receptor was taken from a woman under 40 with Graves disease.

The CDR3: CASSLTSGSETQYF. As DNA, the CDR3 is TGTGCCAGCAGCTTAACTAGCGGGAGTGAGACCCAGTACTTC. This rearrangement joins TRBV11-2 to TRBJ2-5, with 11 bases fitting TRBD2. This CDR3 is 14 amino acids long. Looked up from germline, CDR1 is SGHAT and CDR2 is FQNNGV. With 2 bases clipped from V and 5 bases from J, the junction kept 1 base outside the gene matches.